One sample yielded the 3 T cell receptor beta chains listed below, sequenced in a study of blood T cell repertoires in COVID-19. This table comes from immunoSEQ multiplex PCR, and its TCRdb copy is limited to in-frame clones, with some not included. The sample lists around 89,000 clones; about three quarters were seen once. Sequencing was carried out using peripheral blood. These receptors were taken from an elderly woman with acute or convalescent COVID-19.

The chain recombines TRBV19 with TRBJ1-2; 8 positions match TRBD1. Germline V gene data show CDR1 as LNHDA and CDR2 as SQIVND (reference sequence). Trimming at V came to 3 bases and at J to 5 bases, leaving 5 bases not matched to a gene. CDR3 length: 14 residues. The CDR3, as DNA: TGTGCCAGTAGTATTCAGGGGGCGCGGTATGGCTACACCTTC. It translates to CASSIQGARYGYTF.

In its sample, this clone was seen a few times. This chain's CDR3 is CASSLVGIQETQYF. The CDR3 bases are TGTGCCAGCAGCTTAGTCGGGATCCAAGAGACCCAGTACTTC. The chain has TRBV5-5 and TRBJ2-5; D may be TRBD2 (5 bases). This CDR3 has 14 residues. Deletions cut 2 bases from V and 1 base from J, with 9 bases between. Germline assignment: CDR1 SGHKS and CDR2 YYEKEE (reference sequence).

The rearrangement uses TRBV6-5 and TRBJ2-2; TRBD1 aligns across 7 bases. The V gene end was trimmed by 6 bases and the J gene end by 6 bases; junction bases not matched to a gene: 10. CDR3 length: 15 amino acids. In germline, CDR1 is MNHEY, CDR2 SVGAGI. Here the CDR3 reads CASRPPGQPAGELFF. The CDR3 coding sequence is TGTGCCAGCAGGCCCCCGGGACAGCCTGCCGGGGAGCTGTTTTTT.